The next 2 T cell receptor beta chains were all read from a single sample in a study of pediatric ulcerative colitis. The assay was immunoSEQ multiplex PCR, and TCRdb's table has in-frame clones only and misses some. The data contain about 25,000 clones, 55% to 85% of them singletons. The rectum was sampled with one to two pinch biopsies at colonoscopy. The sequencing input was gut tissue. The receptors here all came from a boy aged 5-17 years with severe ulcerative colitis.

On this clone itself: One end of the junction fails to match germline, which may point to a read error. The genes are TRBV7-7 and TRBJ2-3; D ambiguous. The CDR3 is made up of 12 amino acids. The germline gives CDR1 SSHAT, CDR2 FNYEAQ (reference sequence). CDR3 sequence reads: CASSDPGDTQYF. The CDR3 coding sequence is TGTGCTAGCAGCGACCCCGGGGATACGCAGTATTTT.

In its sample, this clone was seen a few times. The gene calls are TRBV10-1 and TRBJ1-2, with a weak D call TRBD1 (5 bases). Germline V lookup: CDR1 WNHNN, CDR2 SYGVQD (reference sequence). V lost 3 bases and J lost 2, with 10 bases in between. The CDR3 covers 14 residues. CDR3 nucleotide sequence: TGCGCCAGCAGTGAAGGGACCTCAAACTATGGCTACACCTTC. It encodes CASSEGTSNYGYTF.